This entry lists 7 T cell receptor beta chains sequenced from one sample in a study of CD8 T cells in ankylosing spondylitis (dated by TCRdb to between 2016 and 2019). Receptor amplification or capture employed 5' RACE. Instrument used: Illumina HiSeq 2500. TCRdb passed the public sequencing reads through fastp at Q25 and MiXCR, retaining productive beta sequences. Duplicate CDR3 protein sequences are folded into a single record with the most common DNA and genes. Here the sample has fewer than 550,000 distinct CDR3 sequences; approximately 5% occur a single time. The ten most abundant clones make up roughly 3.5% of the sample. General conclusions and limits of the study: A TCR beta motif of about 8 highly homologous amino acid variants appeared characteristic of blood from ankylosing spondylitis patients.

The antigens these receptors bind are not known. Input material: blood, either unsorted or a sorted T cell fraction (not recorded which). Receptors were obtained from a male donor with ankylosing spondylitis.

This clonotype was seen repeatedly, ten times or more. V and J are TRBV9 and TRBJ1-2, with 8 bases identical to TRBD1. The length of the CDR3 is 14 residues. Germline CDR1 is SGDLS and CDR2 is YYNGEE. Trimming at V came to 3 bases and at J to 1 base, leaving 2 bases not matched to a gene. CDR3 sequence: CASSGTGINYGYTF. The CDR3 region has the DNA TGTGCCAGCAGCGGGACAGGGATTAACTATGGCTACACCTTC. Supplemented by reference TRBV9 and TRBJ1-2, the full variable domain reads DSGVTQTPKHLITATGQRVTLRCSPRSGDLSVYWYQQSLDQGLQFLIQYYNGEERAKGNILERFSAQQFPDLHSELNLSSLELGDSALYFCASSGTGINYGYTFGSGTRLTVV.

As for this clonotype: Being one base from a much bigger clone, this may be a read error. It is likely a read error, because the conserved phenylalanine at the end of the CDR3 is missing. V is TRBV29-1 and J is TRBJ1-2; no clear D. The CDR3 sequence is 12 residues long. Germline V gene sequence: CDR1 SQVTM, CDR2 ANQGSEA. V lost 6 bases to trimming and J lost 4 bases, with 12 bases between them. The CDR3: CSVIPILYGYTI. CDR3 nucleotides: TGCAGCGTCATACCTATTCTCTATGGCTACACCATC.

This clonotype was seen a handful of times. The V call is TRBV10-3, the J call TRBJ2-7; 7 positions match TRBD2. V lost 4 bases, J lost 2 bases, and 8 bases stayed unmatched. The CDR3 covers 15 residues. Germline CDR1 is ENHRY and CDR2 is SYGVKD. For the CDR3, the DNA is TGTGCCATCAGTGGGGCTAATCGGGGGGCCTACGAGCAGTACTTC. Protein: CAISGANRGAYEQYF.

This clonotype was found a few times. One junction end does not reproduce the germline sequence, and a read error may be involved. J is TRBJ1-5 and V is TRBV20-1; a possible D gene is TRBD1 (5 bases). The germline CDR1 and CDR2 sequences are DFQATT and SNEGSKA (reference sequence). The CDR3 extends over 15 amino acids. The CDR3 DNA is TGCTGTGCTAGGGACGCAGTGACTTACAATCAGCCCCAGCATTTT. This translates into CCARDAVTYNQPQHF.

The CDR3 nucleotides are TGTGCCACCAGTGCGTTTATACCGGGGGGACGGTACAATGAGCAGTTCTTC. Amino acids: CATSAFIPGGRYNEQFF. This chain connects TRBV24-1 to TRBJ2-1, with 7 bases aligning to TRBD2. Germline V gene data show CDR1 as KGHDR and CDR2 as SFDVKD. Trimming at V came to 5 bases and at J to 4 bases, leaving 13 bases not matched to a gene. The CDR3 sequence is 17 residues long.

This clonotype came up many times. The chain couples TRBV4-3 to TRBJ1-6; 11 bases are shared with TRBD1. The V segment lost 3 bases and the J segment 9 bases; nucleotides outside the gene matches: 7. CDR3 length: 16 amino acids. Germline-derived CDR1 and CDR2 are LGHNA and YSLEER. The CDR3 DNA reads TGCGCCAGCAGCCAGTATTGGACAGGGGGCTCTTCACCCCTCCACTTT. Translated: CASSQYWTGGSSPLHF.

The chain carries TRBV15 and TRBJ1-1, with TRBD1 matching over 7 bases. V shed 0 bases and J 0 bases; nucleotides not matched to a gene: 4. The CDR3 spans 16 residues. Germline CDR1 and CDR2: LNHNV and YYDKDF (reference sequence). Written as DNA, the CDR3 is TGTGCCACCAGCAGAGATCGACAGGGTCTGAACACTGAAGCTTTCTTT. Encoded protein: CATSRDRQGLNTEAFF. The complete variable domain, with remaining parts taken from reference TRBV15 and TRBJ1-1, reads DAMVIQNPRYQVTQFGKPVTLSCSQTLNHNVMYWYQQKSSQAPKLLFHYYDKDFNNEADTPDNFQSRRPNTSFCFLDIRSPGLGDTAMYLCATSRDRQGLNTEAFFGQGTRLTVV.